This TCR beta chain emerged from a study of neoadjuvant anti-PD-1 for oral cavity cancer. Germline CDR1 reads WNHNN; CDR2 reads SYGVQD (reference sequence). The CDR3 is 14 amino acids. V lost 2 bases to trimming and J lost 7 bases; unmatched junction nucleotides: 2. Libraries were prepared by immunoSEQ multiplex PCR; TCRdb keeps only in-frame clonotypes and omits some of them. The sample contains 30,000 to 35,000 clones, about 86% of which appear only once. J is TRBJ2-1 and V is TRBV10-1; 10 nucleotides align to TRBD2. The clonotype comes from a person aged 35 to 85 with oral cavity squamous cell carcinoma. The input for sequencing was PBMCs, taken before nivolumab (anti-PD-1) treatment. The CDR3, as DNA: TGCGCCAGCAGTGAGGGACTAGCGGTAAATGAGCAGTTCTTC. Its translation: CASSEGLAVNEQFF.